This T cell receptor beta chain was found in a study of T cell responses to AZD1222 COVID-19 vaccine. Some clones are missing from TCRdb's copy, which holds only in-frame ones; the method was immunoSEQ multiplex PCR. The data show about 140,000 clones, more than 80% seen once. Trimming stripped 2 bases from V and 6 bases from J, with 11 bases between. Germline assignment: CDR1 SGHTA and CDR2 FQGTGA. CDR3 length: 14 residues. V and J are TRBV7-3 and TRBJ1-5; tentatively, D is TRBD1 (6 bases). Sequencing used peripheral blood, obtained on day 0 of MenACWY control vaccination. This clonotype was sampled from an adult in good health. This CDR3 is CASSLGGAGQPQHF. The CDR3 nucleotides are TGTGCCAGCAGCTTAGGGGGGGCAGGTCAGCCCCAGCATTTT. Supplemented by reference TRBV7-3 and TRBJ1-5, the full variable domain reads GAGVSQTPSNKVTEKGKYVELRCDPISGHTALYWYRQSLGQGPEFLIYFQGTGAADDSGLPNDRFFAVRPEGSVSTLKIQRTERGDSAVYLCASSLGGAGQPQHFGDGTRLSIL.